This T cell receptor (beta chain) was documented in a study of cytomegalovirus exposure and HLA in healthy donors. Study-wide results and caveats: Confirmation in vitro established that a few CMV-associated chains were specific for CMV antigens.

Germline-derived CDR1 and CDR2 are ENHRY and SYGVKD. The CDR3 consists of 16 residues. V dropped 5 bases and J dropped 7 bases, with 22 bases sitting between them. Each donor was nominally healthy when sampled (though unrecorded immune exposures were likely). PCR employed 60 Vbeta and 13 Jbeta primers. Clones were read by immunoSEQ multiplex PCR, and TCRdb kept only the in-frame ones, dropping some. The sample shows roughly 160,000 clones, 80% to 90% of them seen only once. This clone was counted a few times. Antigen unknown. The J gene is TRBJ2-3, the V gene TRBV10-3; D might be TRBD1 (6 bases). The TCR originated in a woman in her 30s in good health and CMV-seropositive. What was sequenced was PBMCs. CDR3 DNA sequence: TGTGCCATCAGTCAAACACAGGGCCGTGATGGGAATACGCAGTATTTT. Protein sequence: CAISQTQGRDGNTQYF.